The text below deals with one T cell receptor beta chain. The data originate from a study of CD8+ T cells in alopecia areata. cDNA reverse transcribed from extracted RNA served as the sequencing template. Profiling relied on immunoSEQ multiplex PCR, and the TCRdb table lists in-frame clones only, not all of them. The data hold approximately 100,000 clones, with just under 60% observed a single time. As to treatment: oral pan-JAK inhibitor, 5-10 mg twice daily. The TCR sequence derives from a human donor with alopecia areata. Sequencing was performed on CD8+ T cells sorted from blood, taken at approximately week 60, from a patient treated with tofacitinib.

The CDR3 is CASSFSLGSSRETQYF. The CDR3, as DNA: TGTGCCAGCAGCTTCTCCTTGGGGAGCAGCCGAGAGACCCAGTACTTC. The chain is built from TRBV5-6 and TRBJ2-5; TRBD2 is a possible D gene (5 bases). The CDR3 length is 16 residues. V was trimmed by 2 bases and J by 4 bases, leaving 18 bases between them. Germline V lookup: CDR1 SGHDT, CDR2 YYEEEE.